A single sample is the source of the 30 T cell receptor beta chains below, sequenced in a study of blood T cell repertoires in COVID-19. Using immunoSEQ multiplex PCR, the repertoire was profiled, and TCRdb retains in-frame clones only, with some absent. Seen here are about 170,000 clones, around 82% observed once, and the top ten hold 6.5% to 7.5%. The sequencing sample was made of peripheral blood. The origin of the receptors is a man older than 75 with COVID-19, enrolled during active disease.

The rearrangement joins TRBV7-2 to TRBJ1-6; D may be TRBD1 (5 bases). The CDR3 loop spans 17 amino acids. V was clipped by 0 bases and J by 7 bases, with 16 bases between them. Per the germline V gene, CDR1 is SGHTA and CDR2 is FQGNSA. This CDR3 reads CASSLALPGYRNSPLHF. The CDR3 DNA is TGTGCCAGCAGCTTAGCTCTTCCTGGGTACAGGAATTCACCCCTCCACTTT.

The chain uses TRBV11-2 and TRBJ2-1, with TRBD1 identical over 8 bases. The V gene end was trimmed by 5 bases and the J gene end by 3 bases; junction bases not matched to a gene: 6. The CDR3 length is 15 residues. Germline loops: CDR1 SGHAT, CDR2 FQNNGV. CDR3 sequence: CASSLKTGDYNEQFF. The DNA for the CDR3 is TGTGCCAGCAGCCTAAAGACAGGGGACTACAATGAGCAGTTCTTC.

V usage is TRBV7-2 and J usage is TRBJ2-2, with a tentative D call TRBD1 (5 bases). There are 14 residues in the CDR3. Germline V gene sequence: CDR1 SGHTA, CDR2 FQGNSA. Trimming took off 5 bases at V and 6 bases at J, with 13 bases between the two ends. The CDR3 nucleotides read TGTGCCAGCAGCCCACCGGTAGGGGCCGGGGAGCTGTTTTTT. It is translated as CASSPPVGAGELFF.

The genes are TRBV19 and TRBJ1-5, with a possible D match to TRBD1 (5 bases). CDR3 length equals 15 residues. The V gene's germline CDR1 is LNHDA and CDR2 SQIVND (reference sequence). The V and J ends lost 6 bases and 2 bases respectively, with 14 bases between them. CDR3 bases: TGTGCCAGTAGCAGTCCTCCACAGGGCAATCAGCCCCAGCATTTT. Its protein product is CASSSPPQGNQPQHF.

The chain joins TRBV6-2 or TRBV6-3 to TRBJ1-6, with a weak D call TRBD1 (5 bases). The CDR3 runs 15 residues. Trimming left V 2 bases short and J 7 bases short, with 12 bases between. Germline CDR1 and CDR2: MNHEY and SVGEGT. The chain's CDR3 is CASSYATASNSPLHF. The DNA of the CDR3 is TGTGCCAGCAGTTACGCGACAGCTTCAAATTCACCCCTCCACTTT.

The chain joins TRBV5-1 to TRBJ1-3; D perhaps matches TRBD1 (5 bases). This CDR3 is 14 amino acids long. Germline V gene lookup returns CDR1 SGHRS and CDR2 YFSETQ. Trimming cost V 2 bases and J 4 bases, with 10 bases left between them. The DNA of the CDR3 is TGCGCCAGCAGCTTAGACAGAGGCGGAAACACCATATATTTT. Encoded protein: CASSLDRGGNTIYF.

This chain links TRBV11-3 with TRBJ1-2; D call uncertain. Germline lookup yields CDR1 SGHNT and CDR2 YENEEA. The CDR3 consists of 15 residues. Deletions cut 4 bases from V and 8 bases from J, with 20 bases between. CDR3 region: CASSSGRTLGWGYTF. The CDR3 bases are TGTGCCAGCAGCTCAGGTCGGACTCTCGGCTGGGGCTACACCTTC.

J is TRBJ2-5 and V is TRBV3-1 (or the pseudogene TRBV3-2); possible D gene TRBD2, 7 bases. The CDR3 loop spans 13 amino acids. CDR1 and CDR2 (germline): LGHDT, YNNKEL (reference sequence). V lost 1 base and J 9 bases, leaving 12 bases between the germline ends. The CDR3, as DNA: TGTGCCAGCAGCCAAGGAGGAGGGGGGGCCCAGTACTTC. Its protein is CASSQGGGGAQYF.

This chain uses TRBV7-7 with TRBJ2-2, with TRBD2 identical over 9 bases. The CDR3 length is 17 residues. Germline V lookup: CDR1 SSHAT, CDR2 FNYEAQ (reference sequence). V dropped 3 bases and J dropped 4; count of bases not matched to a gene: 9. CDR3 amino acids: CASSFSPGLAGTGELFF. Written as DNA, the CDR3 is TGTGCCAGCAGCTTTTCCCCGGGACTAGCCGGCACCGGGGAGCTGTTTTTT.

The chain uses TRBV6-5 and TRBJ2-7; D is possibly TRBD1 (6 bases). Trimming left V 8 bases short and J 2 bases short, with 13 bases between. The CDR3 has 13 residues. Germline-derived CDR1 and CDR2 are MNHEY and SVGAGI. The DNA for the CDR3 is TGTGCCAGCCTTCGGGACAAGACCTACGAGCAGTACTTC. This sequence encodes CASLRDKTYEQYF.

CDR3 residues: CASSFGRNQPQHF. The CDR3 nucleotides are TGTGCCAGCAGCTTCGGTCGCAATCAGCCCCAGCATTTT. The chain carries TRBV11-2 and TRBJ1-5; D gene unclear. The CDR3 consists of 13 residues. Germline V gene lookup returns CDR1 SGHAT and CDR2 FQNNGV. Trimming removed 3 bases at V and 2 bases at J, with 5 bases between. Filled out from reference TRBV11-2 and TRBJ1-5, the complete variable domain reads EAGVAQSPRYKIIEKRQSVAFWCNPISGHATLYWYQQILGQGPKLLIQFQNNGVVDDSQLPKDRFSAERLKGVDSTLKIQPAKLEDSAVYLCASSFGRNQPQHFGDGTRLSIL.

V and J are TRBV5-1 and TRBJ2-1; maybe TRBD2 (6 bases). Trimming pared 5 bases from V and 4 bases from J, leaving 13 bases between. The CDR3 is 14 residues long. Germline V lookup: CDR1 SGHRS, CDR2 YFSETQ. CDR3 residues: CASRDGGDYNEQFF. CDR3 bases: TGCGCCAGCAGAGACGGGGGTGATTACAATGAGCAGTTCTTC.

This chain links TRBV9 with TRBJ1-1, with unresolved D. Germline V gene sequence: CDR1 SGDLS, CDR2 YYNGEE. The CDR3 extends over 14 amino acids. Trimming removed 1 base at V and 2 bases at J, with 9 bases between. CDR3 amino acids: CASSVLLSNTEAFF. The CDR3 bases are TGTGCCAGCAGCGTACTACTCTCAAACACTGAAGCTTTCTTT.

This chain connects TRBV28 to TRBJ1-1, with D unresolved. CDR3 size: 11 residues. V was clipped by 7 bases and J by 13 bases, with 16 bases between them. Germline CDR1 reads MDHEN; CDR2 reads SYDVKM. CDR3 sequence (DNA): TGTGCCAGCATTTCCTCGGGGATGGGTTTCTTT. It yields the protein CASISSGMGFF.

This clone was recorded once. A junction end diverges from the germline sequence, so it may reflect a read error. The chain joins TRBV7-9 to TRBJ1-4; 10 nucleotides align to TRBD1. The CDR3 runs to 14 residues. Germline CDR1 SEHNR, CDR2 FQNEAQ (reference sequence). CDR3 in amino acids: CASRLDRGLEKLFF. The CDR3 region has the DNA TGTGCCAGCAGATTAGACAGGGGGCTGGAAAAACTGTTTTTT.

In its sample, this clone was seen a few times. The chain couples TRBV5-1 to TRBJ1-2, with 7 bases lining up with TRBD1. This CDR3 is 15 amino acids long. Trimming took 0 bases from V and 5 from J; bases not matched to a gene: 7. The germline gives CDR1 SGHRS, CDR2 YFSETQ. The DNA of the CDR3 is TGCGCCAGCAGCTTGGCCCGGACAGGAATATATGGCTACACCTTC. Its translation is CASSLARTGIYGYTF.

The DNA of the CDR3 is TGTGCCAGCAGCACTACAACAGGGCCTGGAAACACCATATATTTT. Translating gives CASSTTTGPGNTIYF. The chain links TRBV6-5 to TRBJ1-3; perhaps TRBD1 as D (6 bases). The CDR3 covers 15 residues. The V gene lost 6 bases and the J gene lost 2 bases, with 14 bases spanning the gap. Germline assignment: CDR1 MNHEY and CDR2 SVGAGI.

The rearrangement links TRBV2 to TRBJ1-4, with a possible D match to TRBD1 (5 bases). The V gene lost 6 bases and the J gene lost 8 bases, with 16 bases spanning the gap. This CDR3 spans 14 amino acids. CDR1 is SNHLY, CDR2 FYNNEI, per germline. Here the CDR3 DNA reads TGTGCCAGCAGCCAGGGACTGGGAGGGGAAAAACTGTTTTTT. This sequence encodes CASSQGLGGEKLFF.

The CDR3 sequence: CASSIDTYNYGYTF. CDR3 DNA: TGTGCCAGTAGTATCGACACCTATAACTATGGCTACACCTTC. The chain has TRBV19 and TRBJ1-2, with D hard to call. The CDR3 covers 14 residues. The V end lost 3 bases, the J end lost 1 base, and 9 bases lay between the germline ends. Per germline, CDR1 LNHDA and CDR2 SQIVND (reference sequence).

The count of this clone is one. V usage is TRBV7-2 and J usage is TRBJ1-2; a weak D match, TRBD1 (5 bases). The CDR3 spans 16 residues. The germline V and J ends were trimmed by 5 bases and 6 bases, with 22 bases remaining between them. From germline, CDR1 is SGHTA and CDR2 FQGNSA. CDR3 in amino acids: CASSVRGGGSSDGYTF. The CDR3, as DNA: TGTGCCAGCAGCGTCCGGGGGGGAGGAAGTTCGGATGGCTACACCTTC.

The CDR3 region has the DNA TGTGCCAGCAGCTTAGCGTATGGAGGGAGCACAGCCGAAAACTATGGCTACACCTTC. Its protein product is CASSLAYGGSTAENYGYTF. This sequence joins TRBV7-9 and TRBJ1-2; D uncertain. Germline CDR1 SEHNR, CDR2 FQNEAQ (reference sequence). V dropped 0 bases and J dropped 2 bases, with 22 bases sitting between them. The CDR3 sequence is 19 residues long.

This sequence joins TRBV18 and TRBJ2-3; D gene uncertain. CDR1 KGHSH and CDR2 LQKENI come from the germline V gene. V was clipped by 6 bases and J by 0 bases, with 4 bases between them. The CDR3 loop spans 12 amino acids. The DNA of the CDR3 is TGTGCCAGCTCTCCTAGCACAGATACGCAGTATTTT. Its translation: CASSPSTDTQYF.

This sequence joins TRBV19 and TRBJ1-2, with unresolved D. The V and J ends lost 3 bases and 5 bases respectively, with 10 bases between them. Germline-derived CDR1 and CDR2 are LNHDA and SQIVND (reference sequence). This CDR3 has 13 amino acids. The CDR3 nucleotides read TGTGCCAGTAGTATGGTCGGGGAGTATGGCTACACCTTC. Protein sequence: CASSMVGEYGYTF.

The chain links TRBV6-6 to TRBJ1-1, with D hard to call. The V end was cut by 0 bases, the J end by 5 bases, with 7 bases between. CDR1 is MNHNY, CDR2 SVGAGI, per germline (reference sequence). The CDR3 sequence is 13 residues long. DNA of the CDR3: TGTGCCAGCAGTTACTCGACTCAAACTGAAGCTTTCTTT. Translated: CASSYSTQTEAFF.

This clone appeared once. The V gene is TRBV2, the J gene TRBJ2-7; 7 positions agree with TRBD2. CDR3 length equals 17 residues. The germline CDR1 and CDR2 sequences are SNHLY and FYNNEI. Trimming at V came to 6 bases and at J to 3 bases, leaving 17 bases not matched to a gene. The CDR3 DNA reads TGTGCCAGCAGGCCTTTCTCTGTGGCGGGGGTGATCTACGAGCAGTACTTC. This translates into CASRPFSVAGVIYEQYF.

The chain employs TRBV5-6 and TRBJ2-3, with 7 bases identical to TRBD2. With V trimmed by 4 bases and J by 2 bases, 7 bases remained unmatched. This CDR3 is 15 amino acids long. Germline V gene data show CDR1 as SGHDT and CDR2 as YYEEEE. CDR3 DNA sequence: TGTGCCAGCAGCCCCTTGGGGGGGACCACAGATACGCAGTATTTT. It specifies CASSPLGGTTDTQYF.

The rearrangement joins TRBV6-5 to TRBJ2-7; 11 bases are shared with TRBD2. The CDR3 extends over 14 amino acids. CDR1 MNHEY and CDR2 SVGAGI come from the germline V gene. V was clipped by 6 bases and J by 3 bases; unmatched bases: 4. DNA for the CDR3: TGTGCCAGCAGGGGAGGGACTAGCGGCTACGAGCAGTACTTC. Protein: CASRGGTSGYEQYF.

The J gene is TRBJ1-2, the V gene TRBV2; TRBD1 agrees at 7 bases. CDR1 and CDR2 from the germline V gene are SNHLY and FYNNEI. V shed 1 base and J 8 bases; nucleotides not matched to a gene: 4. This CDR3 is built from 13 residues. CDR3 residues: CASSEEGGGGYTF. CDR3 sequence (DNA): TGTGCCAGCAGTGAAGAAGGGGGCGGGGGCTACACCTTC.

The chain uses TRBV19 and TRBJ1-6, with TRBD1 identical over 7 bases. The trim removed 6 bases at V and 5 bases at J, leaving 4 bases unmatched. Germline V CDR1 and CDR2: LNHDA, SQIVND (reference sequence). CDR3 size: 14 residues. CDR3 DNA: TGTGCCAGTAGACGGGACAGCGATAATTCACCCCTCCACTTT. As protein: CASRRDSDNSPLHF.

A single count supports this clone. The rearrangement links TRBV5-1 to TRBJ2-1, with 15 nucleotides matching TRBD2. V shed 7 bases and J 6 bases; nucleotides not matched to a gene: 8. Germline V gives CDR1 SGHRS, CDR2 YFSETQ. The CDR3 covers 16 residues. CDR3 nucleotide sequence: TGCGCCAGCGGGCGGACTAGCGGGGGGGCCCCCAATGAGCAGTTCTTC. The encoded protein is CASGRTSGGAPNEQFF.